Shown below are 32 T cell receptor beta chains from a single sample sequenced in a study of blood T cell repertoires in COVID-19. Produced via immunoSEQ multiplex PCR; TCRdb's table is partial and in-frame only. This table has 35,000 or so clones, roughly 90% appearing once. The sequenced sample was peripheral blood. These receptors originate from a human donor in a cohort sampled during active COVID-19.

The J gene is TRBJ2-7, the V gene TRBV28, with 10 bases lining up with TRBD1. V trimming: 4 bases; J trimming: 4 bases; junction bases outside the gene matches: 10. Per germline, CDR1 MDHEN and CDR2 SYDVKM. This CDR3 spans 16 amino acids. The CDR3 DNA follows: TGTGCCAGCAGTTCTCCAGACAGGGGGCGCAAATACGAGCAGTACTTC. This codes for CASSSPDRGRKYEQYF.

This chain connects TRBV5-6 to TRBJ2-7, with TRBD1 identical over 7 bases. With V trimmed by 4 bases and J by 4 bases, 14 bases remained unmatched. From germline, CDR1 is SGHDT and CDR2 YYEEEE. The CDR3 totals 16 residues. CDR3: CASSQGLGQLVYEQYF. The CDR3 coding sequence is TGTGCCAGCAGCCAGGGGTTGGGACAGCTCGTTTACGAGCAGTACTTC.

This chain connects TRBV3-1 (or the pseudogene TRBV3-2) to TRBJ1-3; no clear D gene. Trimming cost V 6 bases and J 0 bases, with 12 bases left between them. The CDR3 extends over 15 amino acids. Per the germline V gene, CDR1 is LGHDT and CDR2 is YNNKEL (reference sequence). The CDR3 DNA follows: TGTGCCAGCAGGGAGACTCTTTTCTCTGGAAACACCATATATTTT. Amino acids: CASRETLFSGNTIYF.

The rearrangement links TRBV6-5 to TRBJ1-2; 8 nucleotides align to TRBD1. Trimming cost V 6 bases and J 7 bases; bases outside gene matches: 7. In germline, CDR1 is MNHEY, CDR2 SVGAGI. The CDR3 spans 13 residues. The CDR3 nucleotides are TGTGCCAGCAGACCACCCGGGACAGGTGGCTACACCTTC. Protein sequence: CASRPPGTGGYTF.

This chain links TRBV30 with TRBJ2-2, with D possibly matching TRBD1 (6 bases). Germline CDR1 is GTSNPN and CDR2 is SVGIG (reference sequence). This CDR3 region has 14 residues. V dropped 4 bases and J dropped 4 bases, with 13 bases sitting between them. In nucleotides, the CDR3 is TGTGCCTGGACTACAGGGCAGGGCACCGGGGAGCTGTTTTTT. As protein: CAWTTGQGTGELFF.

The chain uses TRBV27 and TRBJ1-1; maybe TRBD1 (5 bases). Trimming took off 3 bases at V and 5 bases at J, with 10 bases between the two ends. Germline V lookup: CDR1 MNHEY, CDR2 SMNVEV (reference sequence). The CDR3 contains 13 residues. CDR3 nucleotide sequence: TGTGCCAGCAGTTTCCGGGGGGGGACTGAAGCTTTCTTT. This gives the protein CASSFRGGTEAFF.

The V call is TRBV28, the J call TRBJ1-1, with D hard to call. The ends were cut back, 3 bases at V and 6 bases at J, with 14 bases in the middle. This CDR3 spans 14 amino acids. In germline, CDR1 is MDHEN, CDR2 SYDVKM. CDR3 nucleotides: TGTGCCAGCAGTTTTGCTCTCAACCCAGCTGAAGCTTTCTTT. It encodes CASSFALNPAEAFF.

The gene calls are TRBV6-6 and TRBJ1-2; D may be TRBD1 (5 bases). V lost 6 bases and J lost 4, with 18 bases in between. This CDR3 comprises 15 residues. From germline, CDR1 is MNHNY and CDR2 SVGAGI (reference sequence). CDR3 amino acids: CASRPPGAALYGYTF. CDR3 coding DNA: TGTGCCAGCAGACCCCCTGGGGCGGCCCTCTATGGCTACACCTTC.

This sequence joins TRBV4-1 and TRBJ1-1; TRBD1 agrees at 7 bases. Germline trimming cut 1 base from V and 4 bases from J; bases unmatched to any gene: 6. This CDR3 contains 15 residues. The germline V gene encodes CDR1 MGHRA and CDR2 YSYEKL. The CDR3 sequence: CASSQGQGRFTEAFF. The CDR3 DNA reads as TGCGCCAGCAGCCAAGGACAGGGACGATTCACTGAAGCTTTCTTT.

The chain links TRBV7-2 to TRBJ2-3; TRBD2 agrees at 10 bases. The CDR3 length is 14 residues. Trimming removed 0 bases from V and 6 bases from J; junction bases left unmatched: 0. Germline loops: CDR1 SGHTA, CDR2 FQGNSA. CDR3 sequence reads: CASSLALAGDTQYF. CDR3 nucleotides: TGTGCCAGCAGCTTAGCACTAGCGGGGGATACGCAGTATTTT.

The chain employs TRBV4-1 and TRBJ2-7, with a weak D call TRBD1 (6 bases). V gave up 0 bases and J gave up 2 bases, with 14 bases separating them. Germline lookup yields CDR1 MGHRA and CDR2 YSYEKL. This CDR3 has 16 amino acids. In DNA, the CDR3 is TGCGCCAGCAGCCAAGATAACGCAGGGGCTCCCTACGAGCAGTACTTC. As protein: CASSQDNAGAPYEQYF.

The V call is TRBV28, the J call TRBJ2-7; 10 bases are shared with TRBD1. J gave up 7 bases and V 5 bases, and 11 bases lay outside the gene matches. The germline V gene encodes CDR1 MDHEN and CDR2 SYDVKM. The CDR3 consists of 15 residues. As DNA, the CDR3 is TGTGCCAGCAGTACACCCGGGACAGGGGCTAGGGAGCAGTACTTC. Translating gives CASSTPGTGAREQYF. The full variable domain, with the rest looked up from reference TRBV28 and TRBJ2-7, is DVKVTQSSRYLVKRTGEKVFLECVQDMDHENMFWYRQDPGLGLRLIYFSYDVKMKEKGDIPEGYSVSREKKERFSLILESASTNQTSMYLCASSTPGTGAREQYFGPGTRLTVT.

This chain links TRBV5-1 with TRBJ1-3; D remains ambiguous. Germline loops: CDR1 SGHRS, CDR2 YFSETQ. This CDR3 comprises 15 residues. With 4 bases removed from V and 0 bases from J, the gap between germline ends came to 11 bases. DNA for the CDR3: TGCGCCAGCAGCCTTCAACGGAGCTCTGGAAACACCATATATTTT. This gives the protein CASSLQRSSGNTIYF. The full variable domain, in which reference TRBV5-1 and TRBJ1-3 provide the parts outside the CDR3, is KAGVTQTPRYLIKTRGQQVTLSCSPISGHRSVSWYQQTPGQGLQFLFEYFSETQRNKGNFPGRFSGRQFSNSRSEMNVSTLELGDSALYLCASSLQRSSGNTIYFGEGSWLTVV.

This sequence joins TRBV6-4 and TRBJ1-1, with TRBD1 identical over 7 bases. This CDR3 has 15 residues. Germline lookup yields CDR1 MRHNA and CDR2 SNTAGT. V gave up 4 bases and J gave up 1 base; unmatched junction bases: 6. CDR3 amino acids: CASSAAGQRNTEAFF. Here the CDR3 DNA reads TGTGCCAGCAGTGCCGCGGGACAGAGGAACACTGAAGCTTTCTTT.

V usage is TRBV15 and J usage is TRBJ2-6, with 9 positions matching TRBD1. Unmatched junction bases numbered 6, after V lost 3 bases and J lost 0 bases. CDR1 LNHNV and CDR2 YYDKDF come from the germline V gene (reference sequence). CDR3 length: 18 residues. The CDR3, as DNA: TGTGCCACCAGCAGGGGGGACAGGGCATTCTCTGGGGCCAACGTCCTGACTTTC. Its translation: CATSRGDRAFSGANVLTF.

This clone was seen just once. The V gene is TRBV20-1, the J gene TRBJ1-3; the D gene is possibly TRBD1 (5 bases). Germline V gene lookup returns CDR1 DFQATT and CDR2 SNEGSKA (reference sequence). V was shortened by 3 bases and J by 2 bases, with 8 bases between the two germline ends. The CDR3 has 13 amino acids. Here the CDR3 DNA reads TGCAGTGCTAGTCAAGGGGCTGGAAACACCATATATTTT. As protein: CSASQGAGNTIYF.

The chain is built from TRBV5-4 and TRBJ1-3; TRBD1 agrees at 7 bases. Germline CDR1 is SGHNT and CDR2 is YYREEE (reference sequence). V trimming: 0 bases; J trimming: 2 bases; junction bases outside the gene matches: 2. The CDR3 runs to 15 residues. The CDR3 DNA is TGTGCCAGCAGCTTGGACAGGGGAACTGGAAACACCATATATTTT. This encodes CASSLDRGTGNTIYF.

The CDR3 here is CASTPGQGEYGYTF. CDR3 bases: TGTGCCAGCACCCCCGGACAGGGAGAATATGGCTACACCTTC. This chain connects TRBV5-4 to TRBJ1-2; TRBD1 matches 8 bases. Per the germline V gene, CDR1 is SGHNT and CDR2 is YYREEE (reference sequence). V shed 6 bases and J 5 bases; nucleotides not matched to a gene: 9. This CDR3 has 14 amino acids.

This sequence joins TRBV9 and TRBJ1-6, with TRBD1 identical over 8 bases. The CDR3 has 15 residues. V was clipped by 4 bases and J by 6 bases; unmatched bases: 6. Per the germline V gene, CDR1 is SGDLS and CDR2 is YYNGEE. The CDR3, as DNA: TGTGCCAGCAGCTTCGGACAGGGAAGTAATTCACCCCTCCACTTT. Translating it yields CASSFGQGSNSPLHF.

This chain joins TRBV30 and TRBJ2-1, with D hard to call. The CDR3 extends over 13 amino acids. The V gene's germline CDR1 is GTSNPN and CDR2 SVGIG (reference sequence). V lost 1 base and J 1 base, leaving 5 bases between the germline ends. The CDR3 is CAWSGLSYNEQFF. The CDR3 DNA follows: TGTGCCTGGAGTGGACTTTCCTACAATGAGCAGTTCTTC.

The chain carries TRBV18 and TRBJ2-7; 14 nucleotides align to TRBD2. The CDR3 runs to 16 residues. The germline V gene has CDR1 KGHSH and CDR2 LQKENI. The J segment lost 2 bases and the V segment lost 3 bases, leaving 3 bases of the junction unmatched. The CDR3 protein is CASSPGLAGETYEQYF. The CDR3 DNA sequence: TGTGCCAGCTCACCGGGACTAGCGGGAGAAACCTACGAGCAGTACTTC.

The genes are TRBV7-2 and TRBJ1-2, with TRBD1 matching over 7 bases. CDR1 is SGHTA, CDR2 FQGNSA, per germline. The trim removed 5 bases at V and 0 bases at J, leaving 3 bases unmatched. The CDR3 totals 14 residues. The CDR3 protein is CASSTDRANYGYTF. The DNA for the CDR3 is TGTGCCAGCAGCACTGACAGGGCTAACTATGGCTACACCTTC.

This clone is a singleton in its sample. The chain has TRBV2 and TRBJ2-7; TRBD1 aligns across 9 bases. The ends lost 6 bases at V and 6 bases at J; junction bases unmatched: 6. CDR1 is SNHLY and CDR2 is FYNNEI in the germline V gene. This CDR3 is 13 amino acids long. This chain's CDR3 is CASRGQGEGEQYF. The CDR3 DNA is TGTGCCAGCAGGGGACAGGGTGAGGGCGAGCAGTACTTC.

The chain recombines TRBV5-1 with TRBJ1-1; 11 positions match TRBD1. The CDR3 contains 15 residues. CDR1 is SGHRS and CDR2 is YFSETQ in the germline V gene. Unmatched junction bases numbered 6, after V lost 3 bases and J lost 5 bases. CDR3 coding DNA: TGCGCCAGCAGCTCCTGGACAGGGGGCATGACTGAAGCTTTCTTT. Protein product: CASSSWTGGMTEAFF.

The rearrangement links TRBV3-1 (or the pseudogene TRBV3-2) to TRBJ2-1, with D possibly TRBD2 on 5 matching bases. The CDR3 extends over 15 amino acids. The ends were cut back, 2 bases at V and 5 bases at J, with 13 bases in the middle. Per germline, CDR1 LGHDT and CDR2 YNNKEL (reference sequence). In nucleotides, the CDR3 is TGTGCCAGCAGCCAAAGACTAAATGGTAACAATGAGCAGTTCTTC. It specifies CASSQRLNGNNEQFF.

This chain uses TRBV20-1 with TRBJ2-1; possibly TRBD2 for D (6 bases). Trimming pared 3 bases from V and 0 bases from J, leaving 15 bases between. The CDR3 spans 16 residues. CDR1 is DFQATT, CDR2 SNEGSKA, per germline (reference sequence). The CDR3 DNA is TGCAGTGCTAGTCCTCCGGCGGGGTTCTCCTACAATGAGCAGTTCTTC. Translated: CSASPPAGFSYNEQFF.

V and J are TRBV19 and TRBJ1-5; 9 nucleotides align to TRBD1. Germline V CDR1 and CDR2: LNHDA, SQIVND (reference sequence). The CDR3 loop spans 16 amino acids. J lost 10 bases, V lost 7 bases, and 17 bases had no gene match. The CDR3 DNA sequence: TGTGCCAGTACCCCTTTGGGACAGGGACGCTTACGCCCCCAGCATTTT. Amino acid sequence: CASTPLGQGRLRPQHF.

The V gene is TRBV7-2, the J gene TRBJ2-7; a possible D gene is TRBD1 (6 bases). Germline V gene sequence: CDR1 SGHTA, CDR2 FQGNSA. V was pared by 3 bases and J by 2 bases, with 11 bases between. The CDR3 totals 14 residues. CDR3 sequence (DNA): TGTGCCAGCAGCTTGGACAGTTTGACCTACGAGCAGTACTTC. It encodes CASSLDSLTYEQYF.

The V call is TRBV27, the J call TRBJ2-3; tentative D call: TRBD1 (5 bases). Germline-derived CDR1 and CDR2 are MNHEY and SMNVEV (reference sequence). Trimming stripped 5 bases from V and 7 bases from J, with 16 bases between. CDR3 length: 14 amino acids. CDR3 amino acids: CASSLQGVGNTQYF. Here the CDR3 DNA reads TGTGCCAGCAGTCTCCAAGGGGTGGGGAATACGCAGTATTTT.

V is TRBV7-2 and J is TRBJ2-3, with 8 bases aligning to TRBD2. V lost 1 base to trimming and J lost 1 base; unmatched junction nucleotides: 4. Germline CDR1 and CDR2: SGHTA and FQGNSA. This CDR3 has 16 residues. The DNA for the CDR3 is TGTGCCAGCAGCTTAGGCCGAGCGGGGGGCACAGATACGCAGTATTTT. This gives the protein CASSLGRAGGTDTQYF.

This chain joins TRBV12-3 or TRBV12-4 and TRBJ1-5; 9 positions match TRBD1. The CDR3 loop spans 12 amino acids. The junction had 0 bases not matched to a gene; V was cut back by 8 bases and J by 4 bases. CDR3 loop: CASGQGNQPQHF. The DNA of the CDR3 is TGTGCCAGCGGACAGGGGAATCAGCCCCAGCATTTT.

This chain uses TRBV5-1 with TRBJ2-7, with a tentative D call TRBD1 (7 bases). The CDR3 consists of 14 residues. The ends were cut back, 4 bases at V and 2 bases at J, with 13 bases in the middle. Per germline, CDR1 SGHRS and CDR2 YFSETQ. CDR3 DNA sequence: TGCGCCAGCAGCCCGGGGGACAGAACCTACGAGCAGTACTTC. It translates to CASSPGDRTYEQYF.